This TCR beta chain was observed in a study of blood T cell repertoires in COVID-19. Study-level information: The United States, Italy and Spain supplied acute and convalescent COVID-19 samples. PBMCs, B-cell-depleted T cells, or T cells were the source of the cDNA or gDNA that made up the material.

Original data processing: Amplification from reference gene primers served as the basis for estimated nucleated cell counts. Using immunoSEQ multiplex PCR, the repertoire was profiled, and TCRdb retains in-frame clones only, with some absent. That table is the source of V, J and clone size, and D and trimming were worked out from the DNA. The repertoire holds about 280,000 clones, with approximately 86% as singletons. Trimming removed 2 bases from V and 5 bases from J, with 14 bases in between. CDR3 length: 14 amino acids. Germline V gene data show CDR1 as SGDLS and CDR2 as YYNGEE. This sequence was found in a man in his late teens or twenties with active or convalescent COVID-19. The sample consisted of peripheral blood. The gene calls are TRBV9 and TRBJ2-7, with a weak D call TRBD1 (5 bases). The CDR3 DNA is TGTGCCAGCAGCGTGGGGCGCCTCCGGGACGAGCAGTACTTC. Translation: CASSVGRLRDEQYF.